What follows are 25 T cell receptor beta chains derived from one specimen sequenced in a study of CD8 T cells in ankylosing spondylitis. Study-level points and caveats: It appeared that ankylosing spondylitis blood was characterized by a TCR beta motif of about eight highly homologous variants.

Their cognate antigens are unknown. TCRdb independently ran MiXCR on the 5' RACE reads; one entry per CDR3 protein. The sample holds more than 600,000 distinct CDR3 sequences, roughly 19% seen once. The source material was blood, either unsorted or a sorted T cell fraction (not recorded which). These receptors were collected from a male donor with ankylosing spondylitis.

This chain links TRBV29-1 with TRBJ2-5; TRBD1 agrees at 7 bases. The CDR3 consists of 13 residues. Germline assignment: CDR1 SQVTM and CDR2 ANQGSEA. V gave up 5 bases and J gave up 3 bases; unmatched junction bases: 6. The CDR3 is CSVWDSGKETQYF. Written as DNA, the CDR3 is TGCAGCGTTTGGGACAGTGGAAAAGAGACCCAGTACTTC.

Only a few counts were recorded for this clonotype. V and J are TRBV2 and TRBJ1-6, with D uncertain. Germline V gene lookup returns CDR1 SNHLY and CDR2 FYNNEI. Trimming left V 8 bases short and J 5 bases short, with 10 bases between. The CDR3 loop spans 13 amino acids. The CDR3 nucleotides read TGTGCCAGCTTGGGCGTGGATAATTCACCCCTCCACTTT. Its protein product is CASLGVDNSPLHF.

This CDR3 reads CASSRVAPLHF. CDR3 nucleotides: TGTGCCAGCAGTCGTGTGGCACCCCTCCACTTT. The J gene is TRBJ1-6, the V gene TRBV2; unclear D gene. V lost 5 bases to trimming and J lost 11 bases, with 7 bases between them. The CDR3 is 11 residues long. Germline V gives CDR1 SNHLY, CDR2 FYNNEI.

The V and J genes are TRBV5-1 and TRBJ2-3, with a possible D match to TRBD1 (6 bases). The V gene lost 7 bases and the J gene lost 2 bases, with 26 bases spanning the gap. The CDR3 spans 18 residues. Germline-derived CDR1 and CDR2 are SGHRS and YFSETQ. As DNA, the CDR3 is TGCGCCAGCGGGCTCTACAGGGTTCAAACCTCCATCACAGATACGCAGTATTTT. It is translated as CASGLYRVQTSITDTQYF.

This clonotype was picked up a small number of times. The chain uses TRBV19 and TRBJ2-1, with 10 nucleotides matching TRBD2. This CDR3 is built from 15 residues. Germline V CDR1 and CDR2: LNHDA, SQIVND (reference sequence). The J segment lost 4 bases and the V segment lost 3 bases, leaving 3 bases of the junction unmatched. CDR3 region: CASSILLAGYNEQFF. CDR3 DNA: TGTGCCAGTAGTATTTTACTAGCGGGGTACAATGAGCAGTTCTTC.

The V call is TRBV9, the J call TRBJ1-2; 8 positions agree with TRBD1. Trimming took 4 bases from V and 3 from J; bases not matched to a gene: 8. This CDR3 region has 15 residues. CDR1 is SGDLS and CDR2 is YYNGEE in the germline V gene. CDR3 sequence reads: CASSPGTGGYYGYTF. CDR3 nucleotide sequence: TGTGCCAGCAGCCCAGGGACAGGAGGTTACTATGGCTACACCTTC.

This clonotype was observed a few times. The V call is TRBV28, the J call TRBJ2-7; possibly TRBD2 for D (5 bases). Between the trimmed V and J ends, which lost 3 bases and 1 base, there was a span of 13 bases. Germline CDR1 is MDHEN and CDR2 is SYDVKM. The CDR3 spans 15 residues. The CDR3 is CASSFRGLRSYEQYF. In nucleotides, the CDR3 is TGTGCCAGCAGTTTCCGGGGTTTACGGTCCTACGAGCAGTACTTC.

The chain uses TRBV15 and TRBJ2-2; D gene unclear. The CDR3 is 15 residues long. The ends were cut back, 3 bases at V and 4 bases at J, with 12 bases in the middle. Germline V lookup: CDR1 LNHNV, CDR2 YYDKDF (reference sequence). This CDR3 reads CATSSSLGSTGELFF. As DNA, the CDR3 is TGTGCCACCAGCAGCTCCCTCGGGTCCACCGGGGAGCTGTTTTTT.

This sequence joins TRBV5-1 and TRBJ1-2, with a tentative D call TRBD1 (6 bases). This CDR3 is built from 13 residues. The V gene's germline CDR1 is SGHRS and CDR2 YFSETQ. V lost 0 bases and J 8 bases, leaving 11 bases between the germline ends. The chain's CDR3 is CASSLEGGFGYTF. For the CDR3, the DNA is TGCGCCAGCAGCTTGGAGGGGGGCTTCGGCTACACCTTC. Complete variable domain (other parts from reference TRBV5-1 and TRBJ1-2): KAGVTQTPRYLIKTRGQQVTLSCSPISGHRSVSWYQQTPGQGLQFLFEYFSETQRNKGNFPGRFSGRQFSNSRSEMNVSTLELGDSALYLCASSLEGGFGYTFGSGTRLTVV.

The chain uses TRBV20-1 and TRBJ1-1; D not certain. Germline V gene sequence: CDR1 DFQATT, CDR2 SNEGSKA (reference sequence). The CDR3 length is 14 residues. The V gene lost 1 base and the J gene lost 1 base, with 10 bases spanning the gap. The CDR3 reads CSARADRSNTEAFF. CDR3 DNA sequence: TGCAGTGCTAGAGCGGACCGCTCGAACACTGAAGCTTTCTTT.

CDR3 loop: CASSPGVAGGSNEQFF. The DNA for the CDR3 is TGCGCCAGCAGCCCTGGCGTAGCGGGGGGATCCAATGAGCAGTTCTTC. The V call is TRBV5-1, the J call TRBJ2-1; 10 bases are a match to TRBD2. V lost 4 bases to trimming and J lost 6 bases; unmatched junction nucleotides: 10. This CDR3 has 16 residues. Germline CDR1 is SGHRS and CDR2 is YFSETQ.

This clonotype has only a few counts. The rearrangement joins TRBV20-1 to TRBJ1-2, with D hard to call. Germline V lookup: CDR1 DFQATT, CDR2 SNEGSKA (reference sequence). Trimming pared 2 bases from V and 8 bases from J, leaving 15 bases between. The CDR3 contains 13 residues. The CDR3, as DNA: TGCAGTGCTAGACCCGCCTCACGTGGCGGCTACACCTTC. Protein: CSARPASRGGYTF.

The rearrangement links TRBV9 to TRBJ2-1; TRBD2 is a possible D gene (5 bases). The germline gives CDR1 SGDLS, CDR2 YYNGEE. This CDR3 is built from 15 residues. Trimming left V 0 bases short and J 4 bases short, with 11 bases between. The CDR3 DNA reads TGTGCCAGCAGCGTAGCTCCCGAGGGATACAATGAGCAGTTCTTC. Translation gives CASSVAPEGYNEQFF.

In its sample, this clonotype was seen a few times. The chain employs TRBV12-3 or TRBV12-4 and TRBJ2-3; D is ambiguous. This CDR3 is built from 15 residues. V was shortened by 7 bases and J by 0 bases, with 14 bases between the two germline ends. CDR3 amino acids: CASTSTETSTDTQYF. The DNA for the CDR3 is TGTGCCAGCACTTCGACGGAAACTAGCACAGATACGCAGTATTTT.

The rearrangement uses TRBV29-1 and TRBJ1-5, with unresolved D. V lost 3 bases and J lost 0, with 6 bases in between. The CDR3 is 13 residues long. Germline assignment: CDR1 SQVTM and CDR2 ANQGSEA. The CDR3 sequence: CSVDSYSNQPQHF. Here the CDR3 DNA reads TGCAGCGTTGACAGCTATAGCAATCAGCCCCAGCATTTT.

This clonotype appeared a few times. This chain links TRBV12-3 or TRBV12-4 with TRBJ2-7; D may be TRBD1 or TRBD2 (5 bases each). Trimming left V 5 bases short and J 0 bases short, with 23 bases between. The length of the CDR3 is 18 residues. The CDR3 sequence is CASSVRRPLGDRSYEQYF. As DNA, the CDR3 is TGTGCCAGCAGTGTTCGTCGGCCACTTGGGGACCGCTCCTACGAGCAGTACTTC.

This clonotype was counted ten times or more. The chain combines TRBV18 with TRBJ2-1; either TRBD1 or TRBD2 may supply D (5 bases each). The CDR3 totals 13 residues. V lost 6 bases to trimming and J lost 1 base, with 7 bases between them. CDR1 is KGHSH, CDR2 LQKENI, per germline. The CDR3 DNA reads as TGTGCCAGCTCCGGGACGTCCTACAATGAGCAGTTCTTC. Translation gives CASSGTSYNEQFF.

The gene calls are TRBV2 and TRBJ2-1, with TRBD2 matching over 10 bases. V shed 5 bases, J shed 2 bases, and the junction held 3 bases outside the gene matches. Germline V CDR1 and CDR2: SNHLY, FYNNEI. This CDR3 contains 15 residues. The CDR3 is CASSLAGVTYNEQFF. The CDR3 DNA is TGTGCCAGCAGTCTAGCGGGAGTCACCTACAATGAGCAGTTCTTC. The full variable domain, its missing parts supplied by reference TRBV2 and TRBJ2-1, is EPEVTQTPSHQVTQMGQEVILRCVPISNHLYFYWYRQILGQKVEFLVSFYNNEISEKSEIFDDQFSVERPDGSNFTLKIRSTKLEDSAMYFCASSLAGVTYNEQFFGPGTRLTVL.

This clonotype was counted between two and nine times. This sequence joins TRBV7-2 and TRBJ1-4; D uncertain. CDR1 and CDR2 from the germline V gene are SGHTA and FQGNSA. V lost 5 bases and J lost 8, with 9 bases in between. The length of the CDR3 is 12 residues. The CDR3 sequence: CASSIRPEKLFF. The CDR3 coding sequence is TGTGCCAGCAGCATCCGCCCCGAAAAACTGTTTTTT.

The chain carries TRBV5-1 and TRBJ2-3; TRBD2 matches 8 bases. CDR1 and CDR2 from the germline V gene are SGHRS and YFSETQ. There are 19 residues in the CDR3. V shed 4 bases, J shed 0 bases, and the junction held 16 bases outside the gene matches. The chain's CDR3 is CASSTRRGGTLSSTDTQYF. The CDR3, as DNA: TGCGCCAGCAGCACGAGACGGGGGGGAACCCTTAGTAGCACAGATACGCAGTATTTT. Full variable domain (missing parts from reference TRBV5-1 and TRBJ2-3): KAGVTQTPRYLIKTRGQQVTLSCSPISGHRSVSWYQQTPGQGLQFLFEYFSETQRNKGNFPGRFSGRQFSNSRSEMNVSTLELGDSALYLCASSTRRGGTLSSTDTQYFGPGTRLTVL.

The chain's CDR3 is CASSFGEGQFF. CDR3 coding DNA: TGTGCCAGCAGCTTCGGCGAGGGGCAGTTCTTC. V gene TRBV7-2 combines with J gene TRBJ2-1; D is possibly TRBD2 (5 bases). The CDR3 is 11 residues long. Germline loops: CDR1 SGHTA, CDR2 FQGNSA. Trimming stripped 3 bases from V and 12 bases from J, with 9 bases between.

The rearrangement uses TRBV5-4 and TRBJ2-5; no definite D call. Germline V lookup: CDR1 SGHNT, CDR2 YYREEE (reference sequence). The CDR3 sequence is 12 residues long. V lost 0 bases to trimming and J lost 6 bases, with 6 bases between them. The CDR3 DNA reads TGTGCCAGCAGCTTGGACAGACAGACCCAGTACTTC. Translated: CASSLDRQTQYF.

This sequence joins TRBV12-3 or TRBV12-4 and TRBJ2-3; TRBD2 aligns across 12 bases. J lost 4 bases, V lost 3 bases, and 5 bases had no gene match. This CDR3 has 16 amino acids. The CDR3 loop is CASSFGTSGSADTQYF. The CDR3 coding sequence is TGTGCCAGCAGTTTTGGGACTAGCGGGTCCGCAGATACGCAGTATTTT.

The chain has TRBV24-1 and TRBJ2-3; D remains unclear. This CDR3 region has 19 residues. The V and J ends lost 3 bases and 0 bases respectively, with 21 bases between them. Germline V lookup: CDR1 KGHDR, CDR2 SFDVKD. The CDR3 loop is CATSDPSDRTEWSTDTQYF. The CDR3 nucleotides are TGTGCCACCAGTGATCCGAGTGATCGGACGGAGTGGAGCACAGATACGCAGTATTTT.

This clonotype was counted a few times. The chain carries TRBV29-1 and TRBJ2-1; 9 bases fit TRBD2. The CDR3 spans 13 residues. The V segment lost 4 bases and the J segment 6 bases; nucleotides outside the gene matches: 4. In germline, CDR1 is SQVTM, CDR2 ANQGSEA. The DNA for the CDR3 is TGCAGCGTTGCAGCGGGAGGAACCAATGAGCAGTTCTTC. It encodes CSVAAGGTNEQFF.